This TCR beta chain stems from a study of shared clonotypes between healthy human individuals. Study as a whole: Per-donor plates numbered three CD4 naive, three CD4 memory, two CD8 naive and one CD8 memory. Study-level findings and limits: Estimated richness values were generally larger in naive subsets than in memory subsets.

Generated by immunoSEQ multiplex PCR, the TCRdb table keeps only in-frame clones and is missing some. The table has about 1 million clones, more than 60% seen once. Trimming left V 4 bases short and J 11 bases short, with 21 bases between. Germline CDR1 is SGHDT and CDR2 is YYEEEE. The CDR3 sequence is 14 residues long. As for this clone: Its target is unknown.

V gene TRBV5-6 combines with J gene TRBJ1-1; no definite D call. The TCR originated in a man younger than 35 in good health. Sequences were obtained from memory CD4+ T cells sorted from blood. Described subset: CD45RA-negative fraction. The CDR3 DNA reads TGTGCCAGCAGCGAAGCGGGCTCTTTGGGAGGGGCTTTCTTT. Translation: CASSEAGSLGGAFF.